Following are 8 T cell receptor beta chains from one sample sequenced in a study of cytomegalovirus exposure and HLA in healthy donors. It was with 60 Vbeta and 13 Jbeta primers that the PCR ran. Sequencing was performed with immunoSEQ multiplex PCR; in TCRdb, only in-frame clones are kept and a portion is missing. In all, the sample yields some 40,000 clones. Sequencing input: PBMCs. These TCRs come from a human donor in good health.

The chain carries TRBV18 and TRBJ1-2; 8 nucleotides agree with TRBD1. CDR1 KGHSH and CDR2 LQKENI come from the germline V gene. The CDR3 has 16 amino acids. V lost 3 bases, J lost 0 bases, and 6 bases stayed unmatched. The CDR3 region is CASSPLDREPNYGYTF. CDR3 in DNA: TGTGCCAGCTCACCTTTGGACAGGGAACCTAACTATGGCTACACCTTC.

The V and J genes are TRBV5-6 and TRBJ1-5; 8 nucleotides agree with TRBD1. This CDR3 spans 14 amino acids. Trimming removed 4 bases from V and 3 bases from J; junction bases left unmatched: 3. The germline V gene encodes CDR1 SGHDT and CDR2 YYEEEE. CDR3 region: CASSRTGNNQPQHF. DNA of the CDR3: TGTGCCAGCAGCCGGACAGGGAACAATCAGCCCCAGCATTTT. Full variable domain (rest looked up from reference TRBV5-6 and TRBJ1-5): DAGVTQSPTHLIKTRGQQVTLRCSPKSGHDTVSWYQQALGQGPQFIFQYYEEEERQRGNFPDRFSGHQFPNYSSELNVNALLLGDSALYLCASSRTGNNQPQHFGDGTRLSIL.

The rearrangement uses TRBV18 and TRBJ1-5; 8 positions match TRBD1. The germline V gene has CDR1 KGHSH and CDR2 LQKENI. V trimming: 2 bases; J trimming: 7 bases; junction bases outside the gene matches: 7. CDR3 length: 15 residues. The CDR3 nucleotides read TGTGCCAGCTCACCAGACAGGGGAACTGGGCAGCCCCAGCATTTT. Amino acids: CASSPDRGTGQPQHF.

The chain uses TRBV18 and TRBJ1-5, with D maybe TRBD1 (6 bases). V was cut by 2 bases and J by 7 bases, with 12 bases left in between. Germline V gene data show CDR1 as KGHSH and CDR2 as LQKENI. The CDR3 contains 14 residues. The CDR3 bases are TGTGCCAGCTCACCATACAGGGATGGCCAGCCCCAGCATTTT. Protein product: CASSPYRDGQPQHF. Together with reference TRBV18 and TRBJ1-5, the CDR3 gives the full variable domain: NAGVMQNPRHLVRRRGQEARLRCSPMKGHSHVYWYRQLPEEGLKFMVYLQKENIIDESGMPKERFSAEFPKEGPSILRIQQVVRGDSAAYFCASSPYRDGQPQHFGDGTRLSIL.

This chain connects TRBV18 to TRBJ2-2, with D tentatively TRBD1 (6 bases). The CDR3 spans 16 residues. Trimming cost V 2 bases and J 2 bases, with 12 bases left between them. Germline CDR1 KGHSH, CDR2 LQKENI. Here the CDR3 DNA reads TGTGCCAGCTCACCAGTTCCGGACAGAAACACCGGGGAGCTGTTTTTT. As protein: CASSPVPDRNTGELFF. Drawing the rest from reference TRBV18 and TRBJ2-2, the complete variable domain is NAGVMQNPRHLVRRRGQEARLRCSPMKGHSHVYWYRQLPEEGLKFMVYLQKENIIDESGMPKERFSAEFPKEGPSILRIQQVVRGDSAAYFCASSPVPDRNTGELFFGEGSRLTVL.

The CDR3 protein is CASSWVGLSDRALKGELFF. CDR3 DNA: TGCGCCAGCAGCTGGGTCGGACTCTCGGACAGGGCCTTGAAGGGGGAGCTGTTTTTT. This chain joins TRBV5-1 and TRBJ2-2; 8 nucleotides agree with TRBD1. Germline trimming cut 3 bases from V and 8 bases from J; bases unmatched to any gene: 21. CDR1 is SGHRS, CDR2 YFSETQ, per germline. This CDR3 has 19 residues.

The chain couples TRBV6-5 to TRBJ2-3; tentative D call: TRBD1 (6 bases). Trimming pared 5 bases from V and 5 bases from J, leaving 17 bases between. This CDR3 is 15 amino acids long. Germline V gives CDR1 MNHEY, CDR2 SVGAGI. As DNA, the CDR3 is TGTGCCAGCAGTCGGCGTAACAGGGCCCAAGATACGCAGTATTTT. Translating it yields CASSRRNRAQDTQYF.

This rearrangement joins TRBV7-9 to TRBJ1-5; weak D call: TRBD1 (6 bases). Germline V lookup: CDR1 SEHNR, CDR2 FQNEAQ (reference sequence). Trimming pared 0 bases from V and 3 bases from J, leaving 9 bases between. The CDR3 runs 15 residues. CDR3 bases: TGTGCCAGCAGCTTAGCTGGGGGCCCCAATCAGCCCCAGCATTTT. Protein sequence: CASSLAGGPNQPQHF.